This TCR beta chain was documented in a study of OX40 agonist ivuxolimab in advanced cancers. Whole-study results and caveats: The study found that CD8+ T cells averaged more expanded clones than CD4+.

Worth noting for this clone: The antigen is undetermined.

The V gene's germline CDR1 is SNHLY and CDR2 FYNNEI. Trimming stripped 6 bases from V and 4 bases from J, with 11 bases between. CDR3 length: 13 amino acids. The assay was immunoSEQ multiplex PCR, and TCRdb's table has in-frame clones only and misses some. The sample lists some 58,000 clones, about 85% occurring once. Autoimmune disease history or systemic immunosuppression led to patients being barred. This clonotype originated in an adult with an advanced solid tumor such as melanoma, head and neck, liver or kidney cancer. The V and J genes are TRBV2 and TRBJ2-3; a possible D gene is TRBD2 (5 bases). The input for sequencing was CD4+ or CD8+ T cells sorted from blood, taken in a trial of the OX40 agonist ivuxolimab. The CDR3 is CASRGSASDTQYF. CDR3 coding DNA: TGTGCCAGCAGGGGGAGCGCATCAGATACGCAGTATTTT.